Presented here are 31 T cell receptor beta chains from one specimen sequenced in a study of T cells after yellow fever vaccination. TCRdb processed the 5' RACE reads anew with MiXCR; each CDR3 protein has one entry. This table has some 200,000 distinct CDR3 sequences, about 10% appearing once. Sample: CD8+ T cells sorted from PBMCs, taken 15 days after the yellow fever booster vaccination. These receptors were taken from a man aged 18 to 30 who received the YFV17D yellow fever vaccine.

The chain combines TRBV7-8 with TRBJ1-1; D call uncertain. V was cut by 6 bases and J by 4 bases, with 15 bases left in between. This CDR3 is 14 amino acids long. Germline loops: CDR1 SGHVS, CDR2 FQNEAQ. The CDR3 DNA reads TGTGCCAGCAGGCGGGGTGGCGGCACCACTGAAGCTTTCTTT. Translating it yields CASRRGGGTTEAFF.

This clonotype came up a few times. V and J are TRBV9 and TRBJ2-3; no reliable D call. There are 17 residues in the CDR3. The germline gives CDR1 SGDLS, CDR2 YYNGEE. With 2 bases removed from V and 0 bases from J, the gap between germline ends came to 16 bases. The CDR3 sequence: CASSVGHLTSSTDTQYF. The CDR3, as DNA: TGTGCCAGCAGCGTTGGCCACCTTACCAGCAGCACAGATACGCAGTATTTT.

This chain joins TRBV12-3 or TRBV12-4 and TRBJ2-2, with a tentative D call TRBD1 (5 bases). The CDR3 runs to 14 residues. The V end was cut by 10 bases, the J end by 8 bases, with 20 bases between. This CDR3 is CAIPQKGSRGELFF. CDR3 coding DNA: TGTGCCATTCCCCAGAAGGGGTCTAGGGGGGAGCTGTTTTTT.

This clonotype was seen repeatedly, ten times or more. The genes are TRBV7-2 and TRBJ2-4; D is perhaps TRBD2 (6 bases). Germline assignment: CDR1 SGHTA and CDR2 FQGNSA. Trimming took off 5 bases at V and 2 bases at J, with 16 bases between the two ends. This CDR3 comprises 16 residues. The CDR3 sequence: CASSVDHGGTKNIQYF. CDR3 nucleotide sequence: TGTGCCAGCAGCGTCGATCACGGGGGAACCAAAAACATTCAGTACTTC.

In its sample, this clonotype was seen a few times. The chain uses TRBV4-1 and TRBJ1-1; D remains unclear. The length of the CDR3 is 14 residues. CDR1 and CDR2 (germline): MGHRA, YSYEKL. V lost 0 bases and J 11 bases, leaving 16 bases between the germline ends. In nucleotides, the CDR3 is TGCGCCAGCAGCCAAGATGGTCCCCGCGCCAGCGCTTTCTTT. Protein product: CASSQDGPRASAFF.

The sample holds a few counts of this clonotype. This chain connects TRBV6-5 to TRBJ1-1, with D perhaps TRBD1 (5 bases). V was pared by 6 bases and J by 5 bases, with 16 bases between. The germline gives CDR1 MNHEY, CDR2 SVGAGI. CDR3 length equals 14 residues. The CDR3 sequence is CASRLQGTRTEAFF. CDR3 in DNA: TGTGCCAGCAGGCTTCAGGGAACGAGGACTGAAGCTTTCTTT.

V gene TRBV9 combines with J gene TRBJ2-4; 9 positions agree with TRBD1. CDR3 length: 17 residues. The V and J ends lost 3 bases and 9 bases, in that order; junction bases with no gene match: 16. Germline CDR1 reads SGDLS; CDR2 reads YYNGEE. The chain's CDR3 is CASSAIGETGGYRIQYF. The CDR3 DNA reads TGTGCCAGCAGCGCAATCGGAGAGACAGGGGGATATCGCATTCAGTACTTC.

J is TRBJ1-1 and V is TRBV7-9; TRBD1 is a possible D gene (6 bases). CDR3 length equals 13 residues. The V end was cut by 7 bases, the J end by 4 bases, with 13 bases between. The germline CDR1 and CDR2 sequences are SEHNR and FQNEAQ (reference sequence). CDR3 bases: TGTGCCAGCACCGATTCGACAGGCACTGAAGCTTTCTTT. It is translated as CASTDSTGTEAFF.

In this sample, this clonotype turned up many times. The gene calls are TRBV10-2 and TRBJ2-2; D is perhaps TRBD1 (5 bases). Deletions cut 6 bases from V and 3 bases from J, with 8 bases between. This CDR3 contains 13 residues. Germline CDR1 reads WSHSY; CDR2 reads SAAADI. The CDR3 nucleotides are TGCGCCAGCAGAAAGACAGACACCGGGGAGCTGTTTTTT. Translating it yields CASRKTDTGELFF.

In this sample, this clonotype turned up a few times. This rearrangement joins TRBV30 to TRBJ2-7; 10 bases are a match to TRBD2. This CDR3 region has 15 residues. Germline CDR1 reads GTSNPN; CDR2 reads SVGIG (reference sequence). Trimming took 1 base from V and 2 from J; bases not matched to a gene: 5. The CDR3 DNA is TGTGCCTGGAGTGGCGCAGCGGGGGGGCCCTACGAGCAGTACTTC. This encodes CAWSGAAGGPYEQYF. Filled out from reference TRBV30 and TRBJ2-7, the complete variable domain reads SQTIHQWPATLVQPVGSPLSLECTVEGTSNPNLYWYRQAAGRGLQLLFYSVGIGQISSEVPQNLSASRPQDRQFILSSKKLLLSDSGFYLCAWSGAAGGPYEQYFGPGTRLTVT.

The sample holds many counts of this clonotype. The CDR3 protein is CASSAGTSYSDTQYF. The CDR3 DNA sequence: TGTGCCAGCAGCGCCGGGACTAGCTATTCAGATACGCAGTATTTT. The chain is built from TRBV6-1 and TRBJ2-3, with 9 bases lining up with TRBD2. The CDR3 is 15 residues long. With V trimmed by 6 bases and J by 4 bases, 8 bases remained unmatched. The germline V gene encodes CDR1 MNHNS and CDR2 SASEGT.

This clonotype has only a few counts. The V and J genes are TRBV29-1 and TRBJ1-5; D gene unclear. Germline CDR1 SQVTM, CDR2 ANQGSEA. V was clipped by 6 bases and J by 1 base, with 7 bases between them. This CDR3 spans 12 amino acids. The CDR3 here is CSVRVSNQPQHF. DNA for the CDR3: TGCAGCGTCAGAGTGAGCAATCAGCCCCAGCATTTT.

This clonotype was observed a few times. This chain connects TRBV20-1 to TRBJ1-2; D not resolved. The ends were cut back, 5 bases at V and 4 bases at J, with 17 bases in the middle. Germline V lookup: CDR1 DFQATT, CDR2 SNEGSKA (reference sequence). The CDR3 sequence is 14 residues long. In DNA form, the CDR3 reads TGCAGTGCTCCGGTTTTGGGGTTCCGCTATGGCTACACCTTC. Translating gives CSAPVLGFRYGYTF.

The chain couples TRBV7-6 to TRBJ2-6, with no clear D. This CDR3 is built from 18 residues. Germline assignment: CDR1 SGHVS and CDR2 FNYEAQ. V dropped 4 bases and J dropped 1 base, with 17 bases sitting between them. CDR3 sequence reads: CASSSTVVSQSGANVLTF. The CDR3 DNA sequence: TGTGCCAGCAGCTCGACGGTGGTATCGCAATCTGGGGCCAACGTCCTGACTTTC.

In its sample, this clonotype was seen many times. This chain connects TRBV7-2 to TRBJ2-1, with 12 bases fitting TRBD2. With 5 bases clipped from V and 5 bases from J, the junction kept 4 bases outside the gene matches. There are 15 residues in the CDR3. Per the germline V gene, CDR1 is SGHTA and CDR2 is FQGNSA. CDR3 sequence: CASSHGLAGNNEQFF. CDR3 nucleotide sequence: TGTGCCAGCAGCCACGGACTAGCGGGGAACAATGAGCAGTTCTTC.

In this sample, this clonotype turned up a few times. The J gene is TRBJ2-5, the V gene TRBV6-5, with 12 bases lining up with TRBD2. The CDR3 length is 16 residues. With 6 bases clipped from V and 5 bases from J, the junction kept 10 bases outside the gene matches. Germline V gene lookup returns CDR1 MNHEY and CDR2 SVGAGI. DNA for the CDR3: TGTGCCAGCAGAACGCGACTAGCGGGGGTAGGGGAGACCCAGTACTTC. It encodes CASRTRLAGVGETQYF.

The chain employs TRBV7-2 and TRBJ2-7; D uncertain. Germline loops: CDR1 SGHTA, CDR2 FQGNSA. Trimming removed 1 base from V and 12 bases from J, with 16 bases in between. There are 13 residues in the CDR3. This CDR3 is CASSLVLWRDLYV. CDR3 sequence (DNA): TGTGCCAGCAGCTTAGTCCTCTGGCGAGACCTGTACGTC.

In this sample, this clonotype turned up many times. The chain carries TRBV5-1 and TRBJ2-1; D possibly corresponds to TRBD2 (5 bases). The germline gives CDR1 SGHRS, CDR2 YFSETQ. CDR3 size: 12 residues. Deletions cut 3 bases from V and 6 bases from J, with 7 bases between. The DNA of the CDR3 is TGCGCCAGCAGCTGGACTCTCAATGAGCAGTTCTTC. Translating it yields CASSWTLNEQFF.

This clonotype has a handful of counts. The rearrangement joins TRBV7-6 to TRBJ2-2; the D is unclear. The ends were cut back, 3 bases at V and 3 bases at J, with 5 bases in the middle. The CDR3 consists of 13 residues. Germline V CDR1 and CDR2: SGHVS, FNYEAQ. CDR3 sequence: CASSFLDTGELFF. The CDR3 nucleotides read TGTGCCAGCAGCTTTCTGGACACCGGGGAGCTGTTTTTT.

The V call is TRBV4-1, the J call TRBJ1-1; possibly TRBD1 for D (5 bases). Trimming removed 4 bases from V and 1 base from J, with 13 bases in between. The CDR3 spans 15 residues. The germline V gene encodes CDR1 MGHRA and CDR2 YSYEKL. The CDR3 protein is CASSPERDRNTEAFF. In nucleotides, the CDR3 is TGCGCCAGCAGCCCGGAACGAGACAGGAACACTGAAGCTTTCTTT.

The table lists this clonotype with many counts. The chain couples TRBV5-1 to TRBJ2-3; D possibly uses TRBD1 or TRBD2 (5 bases each). V lost 1 base, J lost 2 bases, and 8 bases lay in between. The V gene's germline CDR1 is SGHRS and CDR2 YFSETQ. The CDR3 length is 14 residues. The CDR3 sequence is CASSLFGATDTQYF. CDR3 DNA sequence: TGCGCCAGCAGCTTGTTCGGGGCCACAGATACGCAGTATTTT. Filled out from reference TRBV5-1 and TRBJ2-3, the complete variable domain reads KAGVTQTPRYLIKTRGQQVTLSCSPISGHRSVSWYQQTPGQGLQFLFEYFSETQRNKGNFPGRFSGRQFSNSRSEMNVSTLELGDSALYLCASSLFGATDTQYFGPGTRLTVL.

This chain links TRBV12-3 or TRBV12-4 with TRBJ2-1; D gene ambiguous. This CDR3 is 13 amino acids long. Trimming stripped 5 bases from V and 6 bases from J, with 11 bases between. CDR3 coding DNA: TGTGCCAGCAGTATCTCTCCGGCCAATGAGCAGTTCTTC. Amino acid sequence: CASSISPANEQFF.

This clonotype was observed many times. The chain is built from TRBV7-9 and TRBJ2-7; D is perhaps TRBD1 (7 bases). Germline assignment: CDR1 SEHNR and CDR2 FQNEAQ (reference sequence). The V and J ends lost 1 base and 6 bases respectively, with 16 bases between them. The CDR3 covers 15 residues. The CDR3 loop is CASSLGQQGTREQYF. The CDR3 DNA reads as TGTGCCAGCAGCTTAGGACAACAGGGGACTCGCGAGCAGTACTTC.

The V gene is TRBV6-5, the J gene TRBJ1-2; D unresolved. The V end was cut by 2 bases, the J end by 7 bases, with 14 bases between. The germline V gene encodes CDR1 MNHEY and CDR2 SVGAGI. The CDR3 spans 14 residues. CDR3 DNA: TGTGCCAGCAGTTACAACCGGGAAAGCACTGGCTACACCTTC. Protein sequence: CASSYNRESTGYTF.

This clonotype appeared a few times. V is TRBV7-2 and J is TRBJ2-3; D uncertain. Looked up from germline, CDR1 is SGHTA and CDR2 is FQGNSA. This CDR3 contains 13 residues. The V end was cut by 8 bases, the J end by 0 bases, with 9 bases between. The CDR3 here is CASGVTSTDTQYF. The CDR3 nucleotides read TGTGCCAGCGGGGTGACTAGCACAGATACGCAGTATTTT.

This clonotype was counted a few times. The chain couples TRBV9 to TRBJ2-3; perhaps D is TRBD1 or TRBD2 (6 bases each). CDR1 is SGDLS, CDR2 YYNGEE, per germline. The CDR3 runs 14 residues. Trimming removed 2 bases at V and 5 bases at J, with 12 bases between. The CDR3 DNA sequence: TGTGCCAGCAGCGTTAGGGGGGCAGGAGATACGCAGTATTTT. It codes for CASSVRGAGDTQYF.

This clonotype was counted between two and nine times. The chain is built from TRBV27 and TRBJ2-1; possibly TRBD1 or TRBD2 for D (5 bases each). Germline lookup yields CDR1 MNHEY and CDR2 SMNVEV (reference sequence). The CDR3 contains 14 residues. Between the trimmed V and J ends, which lost 3 bases and 6 bases, there was a span of 12 bases. In DNA form, the CDR3 reads TGTGCCAGCAGTTTTCAAGAAGGGACCAATGAGCAGTTCTTC. Its protein product is CASSFQEGTNEQFF.

This clonotype was seen at least ten times. The chain is built from TRBV4-2 and TRBJ1-1; 7 positions agree with TRBD1. Losses at the gene ends were 8 bases for V and 1 base for J; bases not matched to a gene: 1. This CDR3 comprises 12 residues. Germline CDR1 reads LGHNA; CDR2 reads YNFKEQ. The CDR3 sequence is CASQGENTEAFF. CDR3 coding DNA: TGTGCCAGCCAGGGGGAGAACACTGAAGCTTTCTTT.

This clonotype was seen a few times. The rearrangement links TRBV20-1 to TRBJ2-7; D uncertain. V was clipped by 0 bases and J by 3 bases, with 12 bases between them. CDR3 length equals 14 residues. Germline V CDR1 and CDR2: DFQATT, SNEGSKA (reference sequence). The CDR3 protein is CSARERHFGYEQYF. The CDR3 DNA is TGCAGTGCTAGAGAGAGACATTTCGGCTACGAGCAGTACTTC.

This chain links TRBV27 with TRBJ1-1; D is unclear. The CDR3 is 13 residues long. V lost 0 bases, J lost 10 bases, and 12 bases lay in between. CDR1 is MNHEY and CDR2 is SMNVEV in the germline V gene (reference sequence). In nucleotides, the CDR3 is TGTGCCAGCAGTTTATCCGGAGGAAGCGGAGCTTTCTTT. It is translated as CASSLSGGSGAFF.

This rearrangement joins TRBV13 to TRBJ1-1; perhaps TRBD1 as D (6 bases). Trimming stripped 3 bases from V and 1 base from J, with 12 bases between. Germline V gene lookup returns CDR1 PRHDT and CDR2 FYEKMQ (reference sequence). CDR3 size: 15 residues. As DNA, the CDR3 is TGTGCCAGCAGCTTGCGGGGACACACGAACACTGAAGCTTTCTTT. Translation: CASSLRGHTNTEAFF.